This TCR beta chain was captured by sequencing in a study of OX40 agonist ivuxolimab in advanced cancers. Study-wide context: Patients received ivuxolimab, an intravenous treatment, every 2 weeks at 0.01 to 10 mg/kg.

To note about this clone: What it recognizes is unknown.

Measured with immunoSEQ multiplex PCR; TCRdb has only the in-frame clones, and not every one. The table records some 80,000 clones, around 87% of them present only once. Study results and limitations: More expanded clones were found, on average, in CD8+ than in CD4+ T cells.

Researchers took blood at baseline, on cycle 4 day 1, and on cycle 7 day 1. The source is an adult with an advanced solid tumor such as melanoma, head and neck, liver or kidney cancer. The source material was CD4+ or CD8+ T cells sorted from blood, sampled in a trial of the OX40 agonist ivuxolimab.

CDR3 nucleotides: TGCGCCACCGGATCCCAGCGGGAGGGCCTGGGCTACGAGCAGTACTTC. It encodes CATGSQREGLGYEQYF. V gene TRBV10-2 combines with J gene TRBJ2-7, with 10 bases matching TRBD2. Trimming removed 10 bases from V and 3 bases from J; junction bases left unmatched: 15. This CDR3 is built from 16 residues. Per the germline V gene, CDR1 is WSHSY and CDR2 is SAAADI.